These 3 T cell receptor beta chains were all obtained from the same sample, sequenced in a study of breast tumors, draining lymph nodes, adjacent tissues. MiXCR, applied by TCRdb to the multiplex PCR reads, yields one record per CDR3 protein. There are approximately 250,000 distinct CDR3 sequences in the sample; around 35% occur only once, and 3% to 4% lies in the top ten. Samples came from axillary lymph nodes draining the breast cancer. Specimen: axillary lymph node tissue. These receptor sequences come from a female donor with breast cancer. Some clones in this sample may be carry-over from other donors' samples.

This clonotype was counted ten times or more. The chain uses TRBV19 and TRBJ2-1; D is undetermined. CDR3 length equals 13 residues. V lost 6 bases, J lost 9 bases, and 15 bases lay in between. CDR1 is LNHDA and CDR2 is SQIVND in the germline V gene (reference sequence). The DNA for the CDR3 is TGTGCCAGTAGATCAGTGGAGTGGGGTGAGCAGTTCTTC. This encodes CASRSVEWGEQFF.

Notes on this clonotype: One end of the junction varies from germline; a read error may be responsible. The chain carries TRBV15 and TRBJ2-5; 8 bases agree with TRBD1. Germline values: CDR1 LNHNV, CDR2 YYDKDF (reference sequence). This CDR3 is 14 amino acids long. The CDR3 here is CTTSRAWGQETQCF. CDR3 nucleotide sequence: TGTACCACCAGCAGAGCCTGGGGACAGGAGACCCAGTGCTTC.

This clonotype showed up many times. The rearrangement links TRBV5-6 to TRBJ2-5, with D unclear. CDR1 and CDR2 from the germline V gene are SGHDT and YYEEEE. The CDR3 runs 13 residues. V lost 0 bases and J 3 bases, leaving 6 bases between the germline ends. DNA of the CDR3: TGTGCCAGCAGCTTGGTGGGAAAAGAGACCCAGTACTTC. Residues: CASSLVGKETQYF.